What follows are 18 T cell receptor beta chains derived from one specimen sequenced in a study of regulatory T cells in long-lasting Graves disease. Time point specified: persistent/refractory GD, antithyroid drugs over 5 years with positive TRAb. Making the TCR library involved RNA that had been extracted from PBMCs. The authors built TCR beta libraries using iRepertoire HTBI primers and Arm-PCR of CDR3 regions. TCRdb called the multiplex PCR reads again in MiXCR, with one record for every CDR3 protein. The table shows about 470,000 distinct CDR3 sequences, with roughly 20% occurring only once. Sequencing was performed on peripheral blood mononuclear cells (PBMCs), taken when the disease was refractory, from a patient treated with antithyroid drugs. These TCRs come from a female donor with Graves disease.

V usage is TRBV4-1 and J usage is TRBJ2-7; D not certain. The CDR3 length is 14 residues. Germline-derived CDR1 and CDR2 are MGHRA and YSYEKL. Trimming removed 1 base from V and 4 bases from J, with 11 bases in between. The CDR3 is CASSQVGKQYEQYF. DNA for the CDR3: TGCGCCAGCAGCCAAGTGGGCAAACAGTACGAGCAGTACTTC.

This clonotype was observed a handful of times. The DNA for the CDR3 is TGTGCCAGTAGCCTAAGGGGAGAAAACTCACCCCTCCACTTT. Translated, it gives CASSLRGENSPLHF. This chain uses TRBV19 with TRBJ1-6; possible D gene TRBD1, 5 bases. Germline values: CDR1 LNHDA, CDR2 SQIVND (reference sequence). V was cut by 6 bases and J by 10 bases, with 16 bases left in between. The CDR3 sequence is 14 residues long.

The sample holds many counts of this clonotype. The chain recombines TRBV15 with TRBJ2-2; D unclear. V shed 3 bases and J shed 6 bases, with 11 bases lying between them. The CDR3 sequence is 14 residues long. In germline, CDR1 is LNHNV, CDR2 YYDKDF (reference sequence). The CDR3 region is CATSSPASAGELFF. The CDR3 coding sequence is TGTGCCACCAGCAGCCCTGCAAGCGCCGGGGAGCTGTTTTTT.

This clonotype was recorded at least ten times. This rearrangement joins TRBV12-3 or TRBV12-4 to TRBJ2-7, with 8 positions matching TRBD2. The CDR3 is 16 residues long. V shed 1 base, J shed 0 bases, and the junction held 5 bases outside the gene matches. In DNA form, the CDR3 reads TGTGCCAGCAGTTTAGTTATGAGCGGGGGCTCCTACGAGCAGTACTTC. It yields the protein CASSLVMSGGSYEQYF.

Details on this clonotype: This may stem from a read error, because a much larger clone lies one nucleotide away. The rearrangement joins TRBV6-2 or TRBV6-3 to TRBJ1-4, with 7 bases that match TRBD1. The CDR3 covers 14 residues. Germline CDR1 and CDR2: MNHEY and SVGEGT. The CDR3 sequence is CASRTGDPNERLFF. The CDR3 nucleotides read TGTGCCAGCAGAACAGGGGATCCTAATGAAAGACTGTTTTTT.

The chain links TRBV19 to TRBJ1-1; D is unclear. Trimming pared 3 bases from V and 0 bases from J, leaving 20 bases between. This CDR3 comprises 18 residues. Looked up from germline, CDR1 is LNHDA and CDR2 is SQIVND (reference sequence). CDR3 sequence reads: CASSIRSVAGNMNTEAFF. The CDR3 region has the DNA TGTGCCAGTAGTATTCGATCAGTCGCGGGGAATATGAACACTGAAGCTTTCTTT.

The chain carries TRBV28 and TRBJ2-1; 9 nucleotides match TRBD2. Germline V gene lookup returns CDR1 MDHEN and CDR2 SYDVKM. CDR3 size: 18 residues. Unmatched junction bases numbered 10, after V lost 4 bases and J lost 0 bases. The CDR3 DNA reads as TGTGCCAGCAGTTCAATGGGAGCGGGAGGCCCCTCCTACAATGAGCAGTTCTTC. It is translated as CASSSMGAGGPSYNEQFF.

This clonotype has just a few counts. J is TRBJ2-1 and V is TRBV7-9; TRBD2 is a possible D gene (5 bases). Germline V gene sequence: CDR1 SEHNR, CDR2 FQNEAQ (reference sequence). The V end lost 3 bases, the J end lost 0 bases, and 9 bases lay between the germline ends. The CDR3 is made up of 15 amino acids. The CDR3: CASSFEGGSYNEQFF. The CDR3 region has the DNA TGTGCCAGCAGCTTTGAGGGCGGCTCCTACAATGAGCAGTTCTTC. The full variable domain, rest sourced from reference TRBV7-9 and TRBJ2-1, is DTGVSQNPRHKITKRGQNVTFRCDPISEHNRLYWYRQTLGQGPEFLTYFQNEAQLEKSRLLSDRFSAERPKGSFSTLEIQRTEQGDSAMYLCASSFEGGSYNEQFFGPGTRLTVL.

This chain joins TRBV20-1 and TRBJ1-1; D not resolved. Germline CDR1 is DFQATT and CDR2 is SNEGSKA (reference sequence). The CDR3 has 13 residues. Between the trimmed V and J ends, which lost 0 bases and 2 bases, there was a span of 7 bases. The CDR3 is CSAREVLNTEAFF. The CDR3 DNA is TGCAGTGCTAGAGAGGTTTTAAACACTGAAGCTTTCTTT.

This clonotype has ten or more counts. This sequence joins TRBV28 and TRBJ2-7, with D perhaps matching TRBD1 or TRBD2 (6 bases each). Germline V CDR1 and CDR2: MDHEN, SYDVKM. V lost 6 bases and J 3 bases, leaving 33 bases between the germline ends. The CDR3 extends over 20 amino acids. CDR3 bases: TGTGCCAGCAGGATTACAGGGAGGAAGGGAGGTTCTCGTTCCATCTACGAGCAGTACTTC. It codes for CASRITGRKGGSRSIYEQYF.

The chain combines TRBV28 with TRBJ2-2, with D possibly TRBD2 on 6 matching bases. CDR1 MDHEN and CDR2 SYDVKM come from the germline V gene. The CDR3 length is 15 residues. V was pared by 2 bases and J by 5 bases, with 12 bases between. This CDR3 is CASSLEGGGTGELFF. CDR3 nucleotide sequence: TGTGCCAGCAGTTTAGAGGGAGGAGGTACCGGGGAGCTGTTTTTT.

At least ten counts were recorded for this clonotype. J is TRBJ1-1 and V is TRBV6-1, with 12 nucleotides matching TRBD1. The CDR3 has 17 residues. CDR1 and CDR2 (germline): MNHNS, SASEGT. V dropped 6 bases and J dropped 3; count of bases not matched to a gene: 11. CDR3 in DNA: TGTGCCAGCAGCTCCGGGACAGGGGGCGCCCGGGACACTGAAGCTTTCTTT. Protein: CASSSGTGGARDTEAFF.

This clonotype was counted a few times. The V gene is TRBV6-5, the J gene TRBJ1-1; D is unclear. The CDR3 runs 14 residues. Germline V gene sequence: CDR1 MNHEY, CDR2 SVGAGI. Trimming removed 5 bases at V and 3 bases at J, with 13 bases between. CDR3 nucleotide sequence: TGTGCCAGCAGTACCTCGACATTTTACACTGAAGCTTTCTTT. Translated: CASSTSTFYTEAFF.

This clonotype was detected a few times. V is TRBV30 and J is TRBJ2-7; the D gene is possibly TRBD2 (6 bases). V was clipped by 5 bases and J by 0 bases, with 20 bases between them. This CDR3 is 16 amino acids long. Looked up from germline, CDR1 is GTSNPN and CDR2 is SVGIG (reference sequence). This CDR3 reads CAWETSRDGSSYEQYF. In DNA, the CDR3 is TGTGCCTGGGAAACAAGCCGTGACGGGAGCTCCTACGAGCAGTACTTC.

V is TRBV5-1 and J is TRBJ2-7, with TRBD2 identical over 9 bases. The CDR3 covers 16 residues. Germline CDR1 SGHRS, CDR2 YFSETQ. V lost 4 bases and J lost 5; bases outside the gene matches: 13. CDR3 in amino acids: CASSAVTGSGSHEQYF. In DNA form, the CDR3 reads TGCGCCAGCAGCGCCGTGACTGGTAGCGGGAGCCACGAGCAGTACTTC. Looking up the rest from reference TRBV5-1 and TRBJ2-7 gives the full variable domain: KAGVTQTPRYLIKTRGQQVTLSCSPISGHRSVSWYQQTPGQGLQFLFEYFSETQRNKGNFPGRFSGRQFSNSRSEMNVSTLELGDSALYLCASSAVTGSGSHEQYFGPGTRLTVT.

V usage is TRBV6-1 and J usage is TRBJ2-2, with D perhaps TRBD1 (6 bases). V lost 4 bases, J lost 8 bases, and 17 bases lay in between. CDR1 MNHNS and CDR2 SASEGT come from the germline V gene. The CDR3 length is 15 residues. CDR3 amino acids: CASSVTGKSTGELFF. CDR3 nucleotides: TGTGCCAGCAGTGTCACAGGGAAGTCCACAGGGGAGCTGTTTTTT.

This rearrangement joins TRBV4-1 to TRBJ2-7, with D perhaps TRBD2 (5 bases). There are 17 residues in the CDR3. Per the germline V gene, CDR1 is MGHRA and CDR2 is YSYEKL. V lost 1 base and J lost 0, with 16 bases in between. The CDR3 region is CASSQGPGGLSSYEQYF. CDR3 coding DNA: TGCGCCAGCAGCCAAGGACCTGGCGGACTGAGCTCCTACGAGCAGTACTTC.

At least ten counts were recorded for this clonotype. V is TRBV19 and J is TRBJ1-4, with D maybe TRBD1 (6 bases). The ends were cut back, 9 bases at V and 6 bases at J, with 14 bases in the middle. The CDR3 totals 13 residues. CDR1 LNHDA and CDR2 SQIVND come from the germline V gene (reference sequence). CDR3: CASVDRQDEKLFF. Written as DNA, the CDR3 is TGTGCCAGCGTTGACAGGCAAGATGAAAAACTGTTTTTT.